Presented here are 5 T cell receptor beta chains from one specimen sequenced in a study of blood T cell repertoires in COVID-19. Sequencing used immunoSEQ multiplex PCR; TCRdb keeps in-frame clones, though not all of them. The sample shows under 350,000 clones, just over 85% of them seen only once. The specimen sequenced was PBMCs or T cells enriched from blood (not recorded which). These receptors came from a woman between 40 and 50 years old with acute COVID-19.

This chain links TRBV5-1 with TRBJ2-1, with TRBD2 matching 11 bases. This CDR3 has 20 amino acids. With V trimmed by 3 bases and J by 0 bases, 14 bases remained unmatched. Germline V gives CDR1 SGHRS, CDR2 YFSETQ. CDR3 nucleotide sequence: TGCGCCAGCAGCTCAAGTGCCCCTTTTAGCGGGAGGGCCTCCTACAATGAGCAGTTCTTC. This codes for CASSSSAPFSGRASYNEQFF.

The chain uses TRBV15 and TRBJ2-2, with D hard to call. The CDR3 loop spans 14 amino acids. Trimming removed 0 bases from V and 7 bases from J, with 9 bases in between. The germline gives CDR1 LNHNV, CDR2 YYDKDF (reference sequence). The CDR3 spells CATSRDKELGELFF. The CDR3 coding sequence is TGTGCCACCAGCAGAGATAAAGAGCTCGGGGAGCTGTTTTTT. Complete variable domain (other parts from reference TRBV15 and TRBJ2-2): DAMVIQNPRYQVTQFGKPVTLSCSQTLNHNVMYWYQQKSSQAPKLLFHYYDKDFNNEADTPDNFQSRRPNTSFCFLDIRSPGLGDTAMYLCATSRDKELGELFFGEGSRLTVL.

This clone was counted only a few times. The chain joins TRBV19 to TRBJ2-4, with D possibly matching TRBD1 (5 bases). CDR1 is LNHDA, CDR2 SQIVND, per germline (reference sequence). The CDR3 consists of 16 residues. Trimming cost V 5 bases and J 1 base, with 15 bases left between them. The CDR3 bases are TGTGCCAGTAGTCCCTTTTGGGGCAACGCCAAAAACATTCAGTACTTC. Amino acids: CASSPFWGNAKNIQYF.

CDR3 in amino acids: CASSHGGVEAFF. As DNA, the CDR3 is TGTGCCAGCAGCCATGGAGGGGTTGAAGCTTTCTTT. The rearrangement links TRBV11-1 to TRBJ1-1; perhaps TRBD1 as D (5 bases). V was pared by 5 bases and J by 7 bases, with 11 bases between. This CDR3 region has 12 residues. CDR1 SGHAT and CDR2 FQDESV come from the germline V gene (reference sequence). Combining the CDR3 with reference TRBV11-1 and TRBJ1-1 gives the whole variable domain EAEVAQSPRYKITEKSQAVAFWCDPISGHATLYWYRQILGQGPELLVQFQDESVVDDSQLPKDRFSAERLKGVDSTLKIQPAELGDSAMYLCASSHGGVEAFFGQGTRLTVV.

The chain is built from TRBV2 and TRBJ2-7; TRBD2 matches at 10 bases. V gave up 4 bases and J gave up 2 bases; unmatched junction bases: 5. The CDR3 consists of 15 residues. Germline V CDR1 and CDR2: SNHLY, FYNNEI. The CDR3 here is CASSVRLAGPYEQYF. DNA of the CDR3: TGTGCCAGCAGTGTTCGACTAGCGGGCCCCTACGAGCAGTACTTC.